Listed below are T cell receptor beta chains from one sample, sequenced in a study of shared clonotypes between healthy human individuals. Assay: immunoSEQ multiplex PCR; the TCRdb copy retains only in-frame clones and omits some. The sample holds 300,000 to 350,000 clones, around 79% seen once. Sequencing was performed on memory CD4+ T cells sorted from blood. These receptors all stem from a man in his thirties or forties in good health. The CDR3 runs from the conserved cysteine through the conserved F or W. The D gene is left open where the match is weak. Only some rows state a clone size, as once, few, many or a class for expanded clones.

TRBV28	TRBJ1-1	-	many	CASVTGAMNTEAFF	TGTGCCAGCGTCACAGGAGCCATGAACACTGAAGCTTTCTTT
TRBV5-5	TRBJ2-7	-	-	CASSLGADSYEQYF	TGTGCCAGCAGCTTGGGGGCAGACTCCTACGAGCAGTACTTC
TRBV5-1	TRBJ2-1	TRBD1	-	CASSLGQGPNNEQFF	TGCGCCAGCAGCTTAGGACAGGGCCCAAACAATGAGCAGTTCTTC
TRBV4-2	TRBJ1-2	-	-	CASSRARYGYTF	TGTGCCAGCAGCCGGGCGCGCTATGGCTACACCTTC
TRBV28	TRBJ1-2	TRBD1	-	CAWGQNYGYTF	TGTGCTTGGGGACAGAACTATGGCTACACCTTC
TRBV5-8	TRBJ2-2	-	-	CASSAHTGAGELFF	TGTGCCAGCAGCGCCCACACAGGAGCCGGGGAGCTGTTTTTT
TRBV2	TRBJ2-7	-	many	CASSVGAEGAEQYF	TGTGCCAGCAGTGTCGGCGCAGAAGGGGCCGAGCAGTACTTC
TRBV28	TRBJ1-5	-	many	CASSFRGQPQHF	TGTGCCAGCAGTTTTCGGGGGCAGCCCCAGCATTTT
TRBV5-1	TRBJ2-2	-	-	CASSGRTFTGELFF	TGCGCCAGCTCAGGAAGGACGTTCACCGGGGAGCTGTTTTTT
TRBV5-1	TRBJ2-7	TRBD1	-	CASSRDRGSYEQYF	TGCGCCAGCAGTCGGGACAGGGGGTCCTACGAGCAGTACTTC
TRBV5-6	TRBJ2-1	TRBD2	-	CASSLPSGSGNEQFF	TGTGCCAGCAGCTTGCCTAGCGGGAGCGGCAATGAGCAGTTCTTC
TRBV11-2	TRBJ2-2	-	-	CASSLVRNTGELFF	TGTGCCAGCAGCTTAGTGCGTAACACCGGGGAGCTGTTTTTT
TRBV20-1	TRBJ2-3	TRBD2	-	CSAIAGHTQYF	TGCAGCGCAATAGCGGGGCATACGCAGTATTTT
TRBV7-2	TRBJ2-5	-	many	CASSASSASGQETQYF	TGTGCCAGCAGCGCCTCTAGCGCCTCGGGCCAAGAGACCCAGTACTTC
TRBV5-1	TRBJ2-5	-	-	CASSLGTSNGETQYF	TGCGCCAGCAGCTTGGGGACCTCCAACGGAGAGACCCAGTACTTC
TRBV28	TRBJ1-2	-	-	CAITYNYGYTF	TGTGCCATCACATATAACTATGGCTACACCTTC
TRBV19	TRBJ2-1	TRBD2	-	CASGFGGGSYNEQFF	TGTGCCAGTGGCTTTGGGGGGGGCTCCTACAATGAGCAGTTCTTC
TRBV4-3	TRBJ2-7	-	few	CASSQDVGTYYEQYF	TGCGCCAGCAGCCAAGATGTAGGGACCTACTACGAGCAGTACTTC
TRBV10-3	TRBJ1-5	TRBD1	-	CAISQRQGADQPQHF	TGTGCCATCAGCCAGAGACAGGGGGCGGATCAGCCCCAGCATTTT
TRBV4-3	TRBJ2-1	-	few	CASSQDPPGLAFGEQFF	TGCGCCAGCAGCCAAGACCCCCCGGGACTTGCATTTGGCGAGCAGTTCTTC
TRBV6-1	TRBJ2-1	TRBD1	-	CASSALPGTGGFGEQFF	TGTGCCAGCAGTGCGCTACCCGGGACAGGGGGCTTTGGTGAGCAGTTCTTC
TRBV6-1	TRBJ2-3	-	-	CASSARNPIDTQYF	TGTGCCAGCAGTGCTCGGAACCCCATAGATACGCAGTATTTT
TRBV14	TRBJ2-3	-	few	CASSQGSLGDTQYF	TGTGCCAGCAGCCAAGGAAGTCTGGGAGATACGCAGTATTTT
TRBV29-1	TRBJ2-3	-	few	CSPMLVPANTQYF	TGCAGCCCTATGTTGGTCCCAGCAAATACGCAGTATTTT
TRBV6-1	TRBJ2-1	TRBD1	-	CATGTGVNYNEQFF	TGTGCCACCGGGACAGGGGTGAACTACAATGAGCAGTTCTTC
TRBV9	TRBJ1-4	-	-	CASSGGVRGEKLFF	TGTGCCAGCAGCGGTGGGGTCCGTGGTGAAAAACTGTTTTTT
TRBV14	TRBJ1-1	TRBD1	few	CASSQAGTGNAFF	TGTGCCAGCAGCCAAGCCGGGACAGGGAACGCTTTCTTT
TRBV10-2	TRBJ2-5	-	-	CASSGQTGETQYF	TGCGCCAGCAGTGGGCAGACAGGAGAGACCCAGTACTTC
TRBV2	TRBJ1-3	-	once	CASSEEDSSGNTIYF	TGTGCCAGCAGTGAAGAGGACAGCTCTGGAAACACCATATATTTT
TRBV28	TRBJ2-3	TRBD1	few	CASSLGQGHTDTQYF	TGTGCCAGCAGTTTAGGACAGGGGCACACAGATACGCAGTATTTT
TRBV28	TRBJ2-7	-	once	CASSSVGGRFSYEQYF	TGTGCCAGCAGTTCCGTCGGGGGCCGTTTCTCCTACGAGCAGTACTTC
TRBV7-8	TRBJ2-2	TRBD1	-	CASNRGLGELFF	TGTGCCTCGAACAGGGGGTTGGGGGAGCTGTTTTTT
TRBV5-4	TRBJ2-5	TRBD2	-	CASSSGAGARETQYF	TGTGCCAGCAGCTCCGGAGCGGGAGCCAGGGAGACCCAGTACTTC
TRBV5-4	TRBJ2-1	TRBD1	-	CASSPAGTGFNEQFF	TGTGCCAGCAGCCCAGCCGGGACAGGGTTCAATGAGCAGTTCTTC
TRBV6-1	TRBJ2-7	-	-	CASSERAHTSYEQYF	TGTGCCAGCAGTGAAAGGGCGCACACCTCCTACGAGCAGTACTTC
TRBV5-4	TRBJ2-1	TRBD1	-	CASSNYRDRGYEQFF	TGTGCCAGCAGTAACTACCGGGACAGGGGATATGAGCAGTTCTTC
TRBV29-1	TRBJ1-1	-	-	CSAEQGMNTEAFF	TGCAGCGCAGAACAGGGAATGAACACTGAAGCTTTCTTT
TRBV20-1	TRBJ1-2	-	-	CSAVESDGYTF	TGCAGTGCTGTGGAATCGGATGGCTACACCTTC
TRBV7-9	TRBJ1-1	TRBD1	-	CASSLGQGAGDTEAFF	TGTGCCAGCAGCTTAGGGCAGGGGGCGGGGGACACTGAAGCTTTCTTT
TRBV9	TRBJ1-4	-	-	CASSVGLGEKLFF	TGTGCCAGCAGCGTCGGGCTGGGTGAAAAACTGTTTTTT
TRBV7-6	TRBJ1-3	-	-	CASSLGGGRTGNTIYF	TGTGCCAGCAGCTTAGGCGGGGGGCGGACTGGAAACACCATATATTTT
TRBV7-9	TRBJ2-1	-	-	CASSLVRDSRSYNEQFF	TGTGCCAGCAGCTTAGTGAGGGACTCACGCTCCTACAATGAGCAGTTCTTC
TRBV6-6	TRBJ2-1	TRBD1	-	CASSSGRGGVHNEQFF	TGTGCCAGCAGTTCCGGACGAGGGGGCGTCCACAATGAGCAGTTCTTC
TRBV27	TRBJ1-5	-	-	CPLPQGRCNQPQHF	TGTCCCCTCCCGCAGGGTAGGTGCAATCAGCCCCAGCATTTT
TRBV19	TRBJ1-5	TRBD1	-	CASSPYRGSRNQPQHF	TGTGCCAGTAGTCCCTACAGGGGTAGTCGGAATCAGCCCCAGCATTTT
TRBV6-5	TRBJ2-7	-	-	CASSYQPSTSYEQYF	TGTGCCAGCAGTTACCAGCCCTCGACCTCCTACGAGCAGTACTTC
TRBV6-6	TRBJ1-2	-	-	CASSLGGRGYTF	TGTGCCAGCAGTCTCGGGGGAAGAGGCTACACCTTC
TRBV6-1	TRBJ1-1	TRBD1	-	CASSGQGYTEAFF	TGTGCCAGCAGCGGACAGGGGTACACTGAAGCTTTCTTT
TRBV19	TRBJ2-7	-	-	CASSIGPERYEQYF	TGTGCCAGTAGTATAGGCCCAGAAAGGTACGAGCAGTACTTC
TRBV10-1	TRBJ2-2	-	-	CASSDTNTGELFF	TGCGCCAGCAGTGACACGAACACCGGGGAGCTGTTTTTT
TRBV7-8	TRBJ1-2	-	-	CASSLEAGFGYTF	TGTGCCAGCAGCTTAGAGGCTGGGTTCGGCTACACCTTC
TRBV4-2	TRBJ2-7	TRBD1	-	CASSQEGQGGREQYF	TGTGCCAGCAGCCAAGAGGGACAGGGGGGTAGGGAGCAGTACTTC
TRBV30	TRBJ2-3	TRBD2	-	CAWSVGASGSGTDTQYF	TGTGCCTGGAGTGTAGGGGCTAGCGGTTCTGGCACAGATACGCAGTATTTT
TRBV27	TRBJ1-4	-	-	CASSTQGKGEKLFF	TGTGCCAGCAGTACTCAGGGGAAAGGAGAAAAACTGTTTTTT
TRBV6-1	TRBJ2-3	-	few	CASSENFVGDTQYF	TGTGCCAGCAGTGAGAACTTCGTGGGAGATACGCAGTATTTT
TRBV6-6	TRBJ1-1	-	many	CASSDALATETEAFF	TGTGCCAGCAGTGACGCCCTGGCAACGGAGACTGAAGCTTTCTTT
TRBV7-8	TRBJ2-1	TRBD1	few	CASSIALRQGPYNEQFF	TGTGCCAGCAGCATAGCGCTCAGACAGGGCCCCTACAATGAGCAGTTCTTC
TRBV11-3	TRBJ2-1	-	-	CASSVGAGRNTEQFF	TGTGCCAGCAGCGTTGGAGCCGGTCGGAACACTGAGCAGTTCTTC